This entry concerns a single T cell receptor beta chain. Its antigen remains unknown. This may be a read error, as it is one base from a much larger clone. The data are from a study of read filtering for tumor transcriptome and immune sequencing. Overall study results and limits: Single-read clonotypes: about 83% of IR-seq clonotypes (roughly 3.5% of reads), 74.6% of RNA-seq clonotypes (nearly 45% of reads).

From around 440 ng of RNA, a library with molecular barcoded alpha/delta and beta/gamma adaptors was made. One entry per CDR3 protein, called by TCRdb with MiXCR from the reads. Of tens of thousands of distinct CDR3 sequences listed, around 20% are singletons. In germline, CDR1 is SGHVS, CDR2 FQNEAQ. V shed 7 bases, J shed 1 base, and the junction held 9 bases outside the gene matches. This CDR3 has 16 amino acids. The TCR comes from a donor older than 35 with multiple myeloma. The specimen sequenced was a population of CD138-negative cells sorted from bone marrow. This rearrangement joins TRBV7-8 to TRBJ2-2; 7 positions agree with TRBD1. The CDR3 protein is CASNPRQGENTGELFF. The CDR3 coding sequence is TGTGCCAGCAACCCGCGACAGGGAGAGAACACCGGGGAGCTGTTTTTT. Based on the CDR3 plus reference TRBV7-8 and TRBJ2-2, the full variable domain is GAGVSQSPRYKVAKRGQDVALRCDPISGHVSLFWYQQALGQGPEFLTYFQNEAQLDKSGLPSDRFFAERPEGSVSTLKIQRTQQEDSAVYLCASNPRQGENTGELFFGEGSRLTVL.